This TCR beta chain was retrieved from a study of cytomegalovirus exposure and HLA in healthy donors. PCR amplification relied on 60 Vbeta primers (plus 13 Jbeta primers). Using immunoSEQ multiplex PCR, the repertoire was profiled, and TCRdb retains in-frame clones only, with some absent. The table has more than 95,000 clones, approximately 74% seen once. Germline assignment: CDR1 SGHNT and CDR2 YYREEE (reference sequence). Trimming shortened V by 0 bases and J by 10 bases, and 22 bases separated the two germline ends. This CDR3 region has 16 residues. Donors sampled were nominally healthy, though unrecorded immune exposures were likely. Findings of the study overall: Later work found that TCR association rates differed between HLA loci; DRB1 had the most and HLA-C the fewest.

As for this clone: Its antigen is still unknown.

The chain carries TRBV5-4 and TRBJ1-1; D is possibly TRBD1 (6 bases). The sample consisted of PBMCs. The sequence was collected from a female donor in good health and CMV-seropositive. The chain's CDR3 is CASSLGPLSGAVRAFF. The CDR3, as DNA: TGTGCCAGCAGCTTGGGTCCCCTTTCAGGGGCCGTGCGAGCTTTCTTT.